The entry below describes one T cell receptor (beta chain). The data belong to a study of T cell changes during pregnancy in multiple sclerosis. Method: immunoSEQ multiplex PCR; TCRdb's copy keeps in-frame clones and lacks some. The sample carries 17,000 or so clones, roughly 84% recorded once. CDR3 size: 16 residues. The germline V gene encodes CDR1 SGDLS and CDR2 YYNGEE. J was trimmed by 7 bases and V by 3 bases; bases with no gene match: 11. The receptor's source is a female donor in good health, enrolled as a control in a pregnancy study. This material consisted of CD8+ T cells from peripheral blood mononuclear cells, taken in the third trimester of pregnancy. The chain recombines TRBV9 with TRBJ2-1; 9 bases map to TRBD2. The CDR3 reads CASSDTFSGGSNEQFF. DNA for the CDR3: TGTGCCAGCAGCGATACTTTTAGCGGGGGCTCGAATGAGCAGTTCTTC.